This T cell receptor beta chain was retrieved from a study of CD8 T cells in ankylosing spondylitis. Quantitative barcoded 5'-RACE was used to prepare TCR beta libraries. TCRdb used MiXCR to reprocess the 5' RACE reads, holding one entry per CDR3 protein. The sample includes around 39,000 distinct CDR3 sequences, roughly 9.6% of them seen just once. Trimming cost V 1 base and J 6 bases, with 13 bases left between them. The germline CDR1 and CDR2 sequences are SEHNR and FQNEAQ (reference sequence). The CDR3 consists of 14 residues. Concerning this clonotype itself: Its cognate antigen is unknown.

Broader study findings: Significantly higher representation of disease-linked clones was reported for matched ankylosing spondylitis synovial fluid.

Source material: synovial fluid, either unsorted or a sorted T cell fraction (not recorded which). The receptor comes from a male donor with ankylosing spondylitis. The J gene is TRBJ2-7, the V gene TRBV7-9; D is ambiguous. CDR3 region: CASSLDLGMVEQYF. CDR3 coding DNA: TGTGCCAGCAGCTTAGATTTGGGGATGGTCGAGCAGTACTTC.